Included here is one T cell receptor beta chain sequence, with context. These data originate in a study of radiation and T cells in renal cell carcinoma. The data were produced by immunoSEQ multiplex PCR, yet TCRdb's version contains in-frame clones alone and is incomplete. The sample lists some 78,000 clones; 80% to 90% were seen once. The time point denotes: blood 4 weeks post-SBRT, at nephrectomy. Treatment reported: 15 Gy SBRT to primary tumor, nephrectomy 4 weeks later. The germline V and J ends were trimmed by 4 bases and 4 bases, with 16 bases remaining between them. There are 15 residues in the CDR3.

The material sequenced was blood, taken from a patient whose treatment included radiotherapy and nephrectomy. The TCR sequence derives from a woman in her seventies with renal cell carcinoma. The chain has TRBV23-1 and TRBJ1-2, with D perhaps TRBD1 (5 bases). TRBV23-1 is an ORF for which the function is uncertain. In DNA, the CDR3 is TGCGCCAGCAGTCGGGTCAGGGTCACCTTCTATGGCTACACCTTC. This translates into CASSRVRVTFYGYTF.